The rows below give T cell receptor beta chains drawn from one sample of a study of early T cells in non-severe SARS-CoV-2 infection. MiXCR, run by TCRdb on the 5' RACE reads, gives a single entry per CDR3 protein. The table shows some 49,000 distinct CDR3 sequences, with roughly 4% occurring only once. The sequencing sample was made of whole blood. The receptors come from an adult who was a healthcare worker with PCR-confirmed SARS-CoV-2 infection or an uninfected control (not recorded which). Both conserved end residues are part of each CDR3. The D gene is left open where the match is weak. Some rows have no size entry. The others give once, few or many, or a class for an expanded clone.

v_gene: TRBV7-6
d_gene: -
abundance: few
j_gene: TRBJ2-3
CDR3aa: CASSLVGSTDTQYF
CDR3nt: TGTGCCAGCAGCTTAGTGGGAAGCACAGATACGCAGTATTTT

v_gene: TRBV5-4
d_gene: TRBD2
abundance: -
j_gene: TRBJ2-1
CDR3aa: CASSLDLAGGPYNEQFF
CDR3nt: TGTGCCAGCAGCTTGGATCTAGCGGGGGGGCCCTACAATGAGCAGTTCTTC

v_gene: TRBV12-3/TRBV12-4
d_gene: -
abundance: many
j_gene: TRBJ1-4
CDR3aa: CASSFHREKLFF
CDR3nt: TGTGCCAGCAGTTTTCACCGGGAAAAACTGTTTTTT

v_gene: TRBV29-1
d_gene: -
abundance: many
j_gene: TRBJ2-3
CDR3aa: CSVEDGGDTQYF
CDR3nt: TGCAGCGTTGAAGATGGGGGGGATACGCAGTATTTT

v_gene: TRBV7-6
d_gene: -
abundance: many
j_gene: TRBJ2-3
CDR3aa: CASSPRATDTQYF
CDR3nt: TGTGCCAGCAGCCCTCGCGCCACAGATACGCAGTATTTT

v_gene: TRBV6-5
d_gene: -
abundance: -
j_gene: TRBJ1-1
CDR3aa: CASSRSMNTEAFF
CDR3nt: TGTGCCAGCAGTCGGAGCATGAACACTGAAGCTTTCTTT

v_gene: TRBV20-1
d_gene: TRBD2
abundance: many
j_gene: TRBJ2-1
CDR3aa: CSASVAGGRNEQFF
CDR3nt: TGCAGTGCTAGTGTAGCGGGAGGGAGAAATGAGCAGTTCTTC

v_gene: TRBV5-8
d_gene: TRBD2
abundance: many
j_gene: TRBJ2-3
CDR3aa: CASSRTSGGPDTQYF
CDR3nt: TGTGCCAGCAGCCGGACTAGCGGGGGACCAGATACGCAGTATTTT

v_gene: TRBV24-1
d_gene: TRBD2
abundance: many
j_gene: TRBJ2-1
CDR3aa: CATSGPSGRDNEQFF
CDR3nt: TGTGCCACCAGTGGCCCTAGCGGGAGGGACAATGAGCAGTTCTTC

v_gene: TRBV27
d_gene: -
abundance: many
j_gene: TRBJ2-3
CDR3aa: CATLSMTRPDTQYF
CDR3nt: TGTGCCACCCTGTCGATGACACGACCAGATACGCAGTATTTT

v_gene: TRBV10-3
d_gene: TRBD1
abundance: many
j_gene: TRBJ2-7
CDR3aa: CAISWTGSGVYEQYF
CDR3nt: TGTGCCATCAGTTGGACAGGGTCCGGCGTTTACGAGCAGTACTTC

v_gene: TRBV20-1
d_gene: -
abundance: many
j_gene: TRBJ2-1
CDR3aa: CSAEDPPLANEQFF
CDR3nt: TGCAGTGCTGAAGACCCACCCCTGGCTAATGAGCAGTTCTTC

v_gene: TRBV6-2/TRBV6-3
d_gene: TRBD2
abundance: many
j_gene: TRBJ2-1
CDR3aa: CASSYPVWTSGNEQFF
CDR3nt: TGTGCCAGCAGTTACCCAGTATGGACTAGCGGGAATGAGCAGTTCTTC